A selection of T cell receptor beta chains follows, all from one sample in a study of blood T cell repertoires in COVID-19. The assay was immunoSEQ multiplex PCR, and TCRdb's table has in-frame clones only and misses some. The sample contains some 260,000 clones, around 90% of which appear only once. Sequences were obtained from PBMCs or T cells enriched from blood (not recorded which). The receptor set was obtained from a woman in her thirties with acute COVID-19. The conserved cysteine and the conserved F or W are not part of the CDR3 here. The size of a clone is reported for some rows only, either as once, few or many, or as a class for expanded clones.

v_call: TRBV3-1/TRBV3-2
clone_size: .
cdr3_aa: ASSQVTSGRWGETQY

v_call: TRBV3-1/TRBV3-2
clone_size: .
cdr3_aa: ASSVDRGNTEAF

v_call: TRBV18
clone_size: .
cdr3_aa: ASSPLWLAEGGAKNIQY

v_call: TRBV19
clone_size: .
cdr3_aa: ASSILATFRGPGTEAF

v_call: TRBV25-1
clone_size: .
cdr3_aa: ASSESVYEQY

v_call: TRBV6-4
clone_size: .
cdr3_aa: ASRRGDRGTEAF

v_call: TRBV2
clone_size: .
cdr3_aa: ASSPGQGHGYT

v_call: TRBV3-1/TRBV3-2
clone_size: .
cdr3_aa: ASSQGAGEDEKLF

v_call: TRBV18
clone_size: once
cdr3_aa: ASSPPRVAAGNTIY

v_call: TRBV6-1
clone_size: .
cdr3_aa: ASSEDRGRRVNQPQH

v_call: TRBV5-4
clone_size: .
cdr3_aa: ASSTPSDRNEAF

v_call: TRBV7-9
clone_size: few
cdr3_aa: ASSTRLAGGTGELF

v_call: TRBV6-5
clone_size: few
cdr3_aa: ASRPRGRAYGYT

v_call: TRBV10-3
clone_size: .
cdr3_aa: ATFFGQANTGELF